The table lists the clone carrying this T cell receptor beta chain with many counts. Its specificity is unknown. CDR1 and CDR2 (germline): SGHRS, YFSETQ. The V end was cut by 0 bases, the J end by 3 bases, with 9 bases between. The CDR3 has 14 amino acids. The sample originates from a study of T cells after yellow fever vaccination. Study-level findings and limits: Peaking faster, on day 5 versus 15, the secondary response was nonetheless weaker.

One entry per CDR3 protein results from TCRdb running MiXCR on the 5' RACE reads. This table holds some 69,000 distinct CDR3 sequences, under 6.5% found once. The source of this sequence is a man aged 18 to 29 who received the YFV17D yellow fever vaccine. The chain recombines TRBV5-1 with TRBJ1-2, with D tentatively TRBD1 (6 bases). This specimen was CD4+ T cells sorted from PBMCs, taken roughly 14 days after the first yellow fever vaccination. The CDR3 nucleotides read TGCGCCAGCAGCTTGGCCGCAGGGGACTATGGCTACACCTTC. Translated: CASSLAAGDYGYTF.